These 23 T cell receptor beta chains share one sample of origin, sequenced in a study of T cell changes during pregnancy in multiple sclerosis. This table comes from immunoSEQ multiplex PCR, and its TCRdb copy is limited to in-frame clones, with some not included. Of about 68,000 clones in the sample, 92% are singletons; the top ten hold approximately 1.4%. The sample in question was peripheral blood, obtained in the second trimester of pregnancy. The receptors were sampled from a female donor in good health, enrolled as a control in a pregnancy study.

This rearrangement joins TRBV15 to TRBJ1-4, with 9 bases lining up with TRBD1. J was trimmed by 7 bases and V by 3 bases; bases with no gene match: 6. The CDR3 is made up of 15 amino acids. From germline, CDR1 is LNHNV and CDR2 YYDKDF (reference sequence). The DNA of the CDR3 is TGTGCCACCAGCAGCCGGGACAGGGCAGTTGAAAAACTGTTTTTT. This encodes CATSSRDRAVEKLFF.

V gene TRBV6-5 combines with J gene TRBJ2-7, with TRBD1 matching 8 bases. CDR3 size: 15 residues. V gave up 0 bases and J gave up 6 bases; unmatched junction bases: 7. The germline V gene encodes CDR1 MNHEY and CDR2 SVGAGI. CDR3 sequence reads: CASSYSPDRVGEQYF. CDR3 nucleotide sequence: TGTGCCAGCAGTTACTCCCCGGACAGGGTGGGCGAGCAGTACTTC.

The chain has TRBV11-3 and TRBJ2-1, with TRBD1 matching over 8 bases. The trim removed 4 bases at V and 7 bases at J, leaving 3 bases unmatched. Per germline, CDR1 SGHNT and CDR2 YENEEA. The CDR3 has 13 residues. Written as DNA, the CDR3 is TGTGCCAGCAGCTCCCAGGGGGCGAATGAGCAGTTCTTC. This gives the protein CASSSQGANEQFF.

The genes are TRBV21-1 and TRBJ1-1; TRBD1 was called by the table and not checked on the DNA. TRBV21-1 is designated a pseudogene. The CDR3 contains 15 residues. In DNA, the CDR3 is TGTGCCAGCAGCAAATTGGGCAGGGGGGTTACTGAAGCTTTCTTT. It codes for CASSKLGRGVTEAFF.

This clone was seen just once. The chain uses TRBV11-3 and TRBJ2-1, with TRBD2 identical over 9 bases. The trim removed 0 bases at V and 15 bases at J, leaving 6 bases unmatched. The CDR3 covers 13 residues. The germline CDR1 and CDR2 sequences are SGHNT and YENEEA. The CDR3 is CASSLDRLAGWFF. CDR3 in DNA: TGTGCCAGCAGCTTAGATAGGCTAGCGGGATGGTTCTTC.

This clone occurred a few times. The chain uses TRBV30 and TRBJ1-1; D may be TRBD1 (5 bases). Trimming removed 3 bases from V and 1 base from J, with 12 bases in between. This CDR3 spans 14 amino acids. Per the germline V gene, CDR1 is GTSNPN and CDR2 is SVGIG (reference sequence). This chain's CDR3 is CAWRAGRRNTEAFF. The DNA of the CDR3 is TGTGCCTGGAGGGCGGGACGGAGGAACACTGAAGCTTTCTTT.

The chain links TRBV11-2 to TRBJ2-7; maybe TRBD1 (5 bases). Germline V lookup: CDR1 SGHAT, CDR2 FQNNGV. CDR3 length: 17 residues. V was trimmed by 0 bases and J by 2 bases, leaving 17 bases between them. This CDR3 is CASSLDLWGGSTYEQYF. In nucleotides, the CDR3 is TGTGCCAGCAGCTTAGATCTTTGGGGCGGATCGACCTACGAGCAGTACTTC.

CDR3 amino acids: CASSPLLRPQHF. In DNA form, the CDR3 reads TGTGCCAGCAGTCCACTCTTAAGGCCCCAGCATTTT. The rearrangement uses TRBV28 and TRBJ1-5, with no clear D. The CDR3 is made up of 12 amino acids. The V gene's germline CDR1 is MDHEN and CDR2 SYDVKM. The ends were cut back, 5 bases at V and 9 bases at J, with 11 bases in the middle.

This chain links TRBV9 with TRBJ1-4; D remains unclear. CDR3 size: 13 residues. Germline V gives CDR1 SGDLS, CDR2 YYNGEE. Trimming stripped 2 bases from V and 7 bases from J, with 9 bases between. The CDR3 spells CASSVGSGEKLFF. The CDR3 region has the DNA TGTGCCAGCAGCGTCGGGTCGGGTGAAAAACTGTTTTTT.

The chain has TRBV28 and TRBJ2-7, with D perhaps TRBD1 (6 bases). CDR1 and CDR2 from the germline V gene are MDHEN and SYDVKM. The CDR3 has 14 residues. Trimming took 6 bases from V and 3 from J, leaving 15 bases between them. The CDR3 here is CASRPTGWVYEQYF. CDR3 DNA: TGTGCCAGCAGGCCTACAGGGTGGGTCTACGAGCAGTACTTC.

This chain links TRBV21-1 with TRBJ1-1. TRBV21-1 is reported as a pseudogene. CDR3 length equals 13 residues. The CDR3: CASSKGNYTEAFF. The CDR3 DNA reads TGTGCCAGCAGCAAAGGTAACTATACTGAAGCTTTCTTT.

The chain couples TRBV7-9 to TRBJ2-1; TRBD2 agrees at 8 bases. Germline V gene sequence: CDR1 SEHNR, CDR2 FQNEAQ (reference sequence). The CDR3 extends over 15 amino acids. V shed 2 bases, J shed 4 bases, and the junction held 4 bases outside the gene matches. CDR3 residues: CASSLTSGPYNEQFF. CDR3 DNA sequence: TGTGCCAGCAGCTTAACTAGCGGCCCGTACAATGAGCAGTTCTTC.

V is TRBV15 and J is TRBJ2-3; 11 nucleotides match TRBD2. After removal of 2 bases from V and 2 bases from J, the junction contained 9 bases not matched to a gene. Germline-derived CDR1 and CDR2 are LNHNV and YYDKDF (reference sequence). The CDR3 totals 18 residues. CDR3: CATSRKPGLAVSTDTQYF. The CDR3 DNA sequence: TGTGCCACCAGCAGAAAGCCGGGACTAGCGGTATCCACAGATACGCAGTATTTT.

This sequence joins TRBV4-2 and TRBJ1-2; D is unclear. The CDR3 contains 14 residues. V was trimmed by 4 bases and J by 8 bases, leaving 17 bases between them. Germline V CDR1 and CDR2: LGHNA, YNFKEQ. The CDR3 DNA is TGTGCCAGCAGCCCCTCCAGGACTTATCCGGGCTACACCTTC. Translation gives CASSPSRTYPGYTF.

The chain joins TRBV29-1 to TRBJ2-1, with 7 bases matching TRBD2. Germline-derived CDR1 and CDR2 are SQVTM and ANQGSEA. J was trimmed by 5 bases and V by 6 bases; bases with no gene match: 4. The CDR3 totals 12 residues. In DNA, the CDR3 is TGCAGCGTGGGGGACTACGACAATGAGCAGTTCTTC. Translation gives CSVGDYDNEQFF.

The chain combines TRBV4-1 with TRBJ2-5, with TRBD1 matching over 7 bases. V was clipped by 0 bases and J by 4 bases; unmatched bases: 8. The CDR3 has 16 amino acids. CDR1 and CDR2 (germline): MGHRA, YSYEKL. The CDR3 region is CASSQDKRAGGETQYF. CDR3 DNA: TGCGCCAGCAGCCAAGATAAACGGGCAGGGGGAGAGACCCAGTACTTC.

J is TRBJ2-3 and V is TRBV27; 7 bases are a match to TRBD1. This CDR3 is built from 16 residues. The trim removed 4 bases at V and 2 bases at J, leaving 9 bases unmatched. Germline loops: CDR1 MNHEY, CDR2 SMNVEV (reference sequence). The CDR3 loop reads CASSSYRDRLTDTQYF. CDR3 nucleotide sequence: TGTGCCAGCAGTTCCTACCGGGACAGACTCACAGATACGCAGTATTTT.

Only one count was recorded for this clone. The V and J genes are TRBV4-1 and TRBJ2-5; a possible D gene is TRBD1 (6 bases). Germline loops: CDR1 MGHRA, CDR2 YSYEKL. Between the trimmed V and J ends, which lost 4 bases and 4 bases, there was a span of 13 bases. CDR3 length equals 14 residues. This CDR3 reads CASSPGAIRETQYF. Here the CDR3 DNA reads TGCGCCAGCAGCCCAGGGGCCATTAGAGAGACCCAGTACTTC.

V usage is TRBV7-2 and J usage is TRBJ2-1, with 9 bases matching TRBD2. V lost 7 bases to trimming and J lost 4 bases; unmatched junction nucleotides: 8. This CDR3 is built from 15 residues. From germline, CDR1 is SGHTA and CDR2 FQGNSA. CDR3 DNA: TGTGCCAGCATCATTAGCGGGAGCGGTTACAATGAGCAGTTCTTC. It translates to CASIISGSGYNEQFF.

This clone was picked up a small number of times. The chain employs TRBV6-1 and TRBJ1-1; D is unclear. V lost 8 bases, J lost 2 bases, and 12 bases lay in between. Germline CDR1 is MNHNS and CDR2 is SASEGT. This CDR3 region has 13 residues. CDR3 in DNA: TGTGCCAGCCATACCCAACTTAACACTGAAGCTTTCTTT. This encodes CASHTQLNTEAFF.

The rearrangement joins TRBV27 to TRBJ1-4; D might be TRBD1 (6 bases). V was trimmed by 7 bases and J by 5 bases, leaving 20 bases between them. The CDR3 has 16 amino acids. Germline CDR1 is MNHEY and CDR2 is SMNVEV (reference sequence). The CDR3 DNA follows: TGTGCCAGCACAAGTGCGGGGGCAGTTAACAATGAAAAACTGTTTTTT. Its translation: CASTSAGAVNNEKLFF.

The chain employs TRBV7-6 and TRBJ2-1; TRBD2 aligns across 10 bases. Germline V gene lookup returns CDR1 SGHVS and CDR2 FNYEAQ. The V gene end was trimmed by 5 bases and the J gene end by 0 bases; junction bases not matched to a gene: 10. The CDR3 runs 18 residues. CDR3: CASSPEASGSLSYNEQFF. As DNA, the CDR3 is TGTGCCAGCAGCCCAGAGGCTAGCGGGAGCCTCTCCTACAATGAGCAGTTCTTC.

The chain combines TRBV28 with TRBJ2-1; 7 bases agree with TRBD2. The CDR3 totals 16 residues. Trimming at V came to 3 bases and at J to 4 bases, leaving 9 bases not matched to a gene. The V gene's germline CDR1 is MDHEN and CDR2 SYDVKM. The CDR3 DNA reads as TGTGCCAGCAGTTTGGTGGGAGGGCCTCAATACAATGAGCAGTTCTTC. Encoded protein: CASSLVGGPQYNEQFF.